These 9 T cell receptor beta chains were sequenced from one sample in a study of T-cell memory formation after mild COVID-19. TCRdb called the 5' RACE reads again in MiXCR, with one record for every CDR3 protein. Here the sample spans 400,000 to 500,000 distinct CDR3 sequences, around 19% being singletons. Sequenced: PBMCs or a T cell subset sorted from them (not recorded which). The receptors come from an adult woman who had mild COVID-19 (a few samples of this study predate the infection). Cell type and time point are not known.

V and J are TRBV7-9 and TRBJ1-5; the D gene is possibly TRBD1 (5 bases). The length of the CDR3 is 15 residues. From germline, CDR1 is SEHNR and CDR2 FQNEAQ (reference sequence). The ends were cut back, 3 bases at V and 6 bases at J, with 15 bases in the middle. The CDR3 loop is CASSLGGALGQPQHF. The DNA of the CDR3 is TGTGCCAGCAGCTTGGGAGGGGCCCTTGGTCAGCCCCAGCATTTT.

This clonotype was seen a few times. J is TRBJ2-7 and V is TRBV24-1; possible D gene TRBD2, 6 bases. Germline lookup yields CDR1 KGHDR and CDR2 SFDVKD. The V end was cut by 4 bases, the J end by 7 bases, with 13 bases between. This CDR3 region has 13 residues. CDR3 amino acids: CATSDSVAGEQYF. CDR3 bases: TGTGCCACCAGTGACTCCGTGGCGGGAGAGCAGTACTTC.

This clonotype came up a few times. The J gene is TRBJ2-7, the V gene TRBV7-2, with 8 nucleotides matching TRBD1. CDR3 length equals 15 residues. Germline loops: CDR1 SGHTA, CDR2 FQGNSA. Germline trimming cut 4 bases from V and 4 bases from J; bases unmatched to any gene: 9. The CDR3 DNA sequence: TGTGCCAGCAGCTACTCAGGACAGGGAGCTTACGAGCAGTACTTC. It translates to CASSYSGQGAYEQYF.

CDR3 DNA: TGTGCCAGCAGCCAAGGAAGAGCCTCCGGTAATGAAAAACTGTTTTTT. It translates to CASSQGRASGNEKLFF. The V and J genes are TRBV4-2 and TRBJ1-4; no clear D gene. The germline CDR1 and CDR2 sequences are LGHNA and YNFKEQ. The CDR3 has 16 amino acids. V was shortened by 1 base and J by 4 bases, with 13 bases between the two germline ends.

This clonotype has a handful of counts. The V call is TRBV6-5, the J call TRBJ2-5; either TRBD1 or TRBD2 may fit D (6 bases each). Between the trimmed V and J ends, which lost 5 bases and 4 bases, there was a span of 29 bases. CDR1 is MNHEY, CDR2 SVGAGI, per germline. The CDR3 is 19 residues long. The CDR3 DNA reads TGTGCCAGCAGTGTTAGAGGAGGGGGGCACAGGGCCTTTGGAGAGACCCAGTACTTC. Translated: CASSVRGGGHRAFGETQYF.

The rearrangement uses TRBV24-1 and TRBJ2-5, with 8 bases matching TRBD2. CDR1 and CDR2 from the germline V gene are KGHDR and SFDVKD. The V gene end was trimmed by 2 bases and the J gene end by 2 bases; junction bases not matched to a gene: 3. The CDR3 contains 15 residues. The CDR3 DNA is TGTGCCACCAGTGATTGGGGACTAGGGCAAGAGACCCAGTACTTC. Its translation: CATSDWGLGQETQYF.

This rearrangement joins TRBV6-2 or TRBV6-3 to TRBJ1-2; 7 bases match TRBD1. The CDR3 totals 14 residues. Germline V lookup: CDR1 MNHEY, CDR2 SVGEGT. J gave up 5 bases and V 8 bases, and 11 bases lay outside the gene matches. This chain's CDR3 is CASGPGQTSYGYTF. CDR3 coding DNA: TGTGCCAGCGGTCCGGGACAGACTTCTTATGGCTACACCTTC.

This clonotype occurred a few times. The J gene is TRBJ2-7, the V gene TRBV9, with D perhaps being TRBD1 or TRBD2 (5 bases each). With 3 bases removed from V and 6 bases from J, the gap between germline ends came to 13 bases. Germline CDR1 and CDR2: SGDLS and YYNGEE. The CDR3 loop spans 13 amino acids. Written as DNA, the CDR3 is TGTGCCAGCAGCGCCTTGGAGAGGGGCGAGCAGTACTTC. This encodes CASSALERGEQYF.

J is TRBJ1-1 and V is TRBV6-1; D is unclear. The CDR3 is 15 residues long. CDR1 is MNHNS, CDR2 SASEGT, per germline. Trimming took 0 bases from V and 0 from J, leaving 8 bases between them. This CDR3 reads CASSEAPDLNTEAFF. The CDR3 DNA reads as TGTGCCAGCAGTGAAGCCCCAGACTTGAACACTGAAGCTTTCTTT.